This T cell receptor (beta chain) is from a study of T-cell memory formation after mild COVID-19. Study results and limitations: Some SARS-CoV-2-responding clones were already detected in memory before infection.

TCRdb passed the 5' RACE reads through MiXCR, listing each CDR3 protein once. The sample yields 130,000 to 150,000 distinct CDR3 sequences, approximately 21% seen once. This CDR3 is built from 14 residues. V was trimmed by 1 base and J by 6 bases, leaving 11 bases between them. Per germline, CDR1 LGHNA and CDR2 YSLEER. Concerning this clonotype itself: Its antigen is unidentified.

Sample: PBMCs or a T cell subset sorted from them (not recorded which). The TCR comes from an adult woman who had mild COVID-19 (a few samples of this study predate the infection). Cell type and time point are not known. V gene TRBV4-3 combines with J gene TRBJ2-3; D might be TRBD1 (7 bases). CDR3 region: CASSQGRGADTQYF. CDR3 nucleotides: TGCGCCAGCAGCCAAGGCAGGGGGGCGGATACGCAGTATTTT.